Below are 8 T cell receptor beta chains sequenced from a single sample in a study of blood T cell repertoires in COVID-19. Using immunoSEQ multiplex PCR, the repertoire was profiled, and TCRdb retains in-frame clones only, with some absent. The sample includes a few hundred thousand clones, more than 75% of them seen just once. Sequenced material: PBMCs or T cells enriched from blood (not recorded which). All receptors come from a woman aged 18-35 years who had recovered from COVID-19.

The chain uses TRBV20-1 and TRBJ2-1; 8 nucleotides agree with TRBD2. J lost 7 bases, V lost 3 bases, and 8 bases had no gene match. The length of the CDR3 is 14 residues. Germline V gene sequence: CDR1 DFQATT, CDR2 SNEGSKA (reference sequence). Written as DNA, the CDR3 is TGCAGTGCTAGTCACGAAGCGGGGGTGAATGAGCAGTTCTTC. This sequence encodes CSASHEAGVNEQFF.

This chain links TRBV11-2 with TRBJ2-1, with D perhaps matching TRBD1 (5 bases). The ends were cut back, 5 bases at V and 5 bases at J, with 13 bases in the middle. Germline-derived CDR1 and CDR2 are SGHAT and FQNNGV. The CDR3 runs 14 residues. CDR3 in amino acids: CASSDSRGHNEQFF. The CDR3, as DNA: TGTGCCAGCAGCGACTCTAGGGGCCACAATGAGCAGTTCTTC.

This chain links TRBV28 with TRBJ2-7, with D possibly being TRBD2 (6 bases). This CDR3 contains 14 residues. Trimming removed 8 bases from V and 2 bases from J, with 16 bases in between. CDR1 and CDR2 (germline): MDHEN, SYDVKM. CDR3 DNA sequence: TGTGCCAGCGCCACCGGGGGTCGACCCTACGAGCAGTACTTC. Amino acids: CASATGGRPYEQYF.

This chain joins TRBV6-5 and TRBJ1-4; no firm D call. The germline V gene encodes CDR1 MNHEY and CDR2 SVGAGI. Trimming pared 0 bases from V and 6 bases from J, leaving 11 bases between. The CDR3 consists of 15 residues. CDR3 amino acids: CASSYSRDSDEKLFF. The CDR3 nucleotides are TGTGCCAGCAGTTACTCTCGGGATTCGGATGAAAAACTGTTTTTT.

The V and J genes are TRBV9 and TRBJ1-1; the D gene is possibly TRBD1 (5 bases). Germline V lookup: CDR1 SGDLS, CDR2 YYNGEE. The CDR3 is made up of 15 amino acids. V lost 4 bases, J lost 4 bases, and 17 bases lay in between. The CDR3 nucleotides read TGTGCCAGCAGCATAAATTACTGGGGGGGCACTGAAGCTTTCTTT. Translated, it gives CASSINYWGGTEAFF.

The chain combines TRBV5-4 with TRBJ2-2; tentative D call: TRBD1 (6 bases). CDR3 length: 15 residues. Germline-derived CDR1 and CDR2 are SGHNT and YYREEE (reference sequence). V lost 3 bases and J 3 bases, leaving 12 bases between the germline ends. Here the CDR3 DNA reads TGTGCCAGCAGCTCAATCAACAGGGACACCGGGGAGCTGTTTTTT. Encoded protein: CASSSINRDTGELFF. Using reference TRBV5-4 and TRBJ2-2 for the parts outside the CDR3, the full variable domain is ETGVTQSPTHLIKTRGQQVTLRCSSQSGHNTVSWYQQALGQGPQFIFQYYREEENGRGNFPPRFSGLQFPNYSSELNVNALELDDSALYLCASSSINRDTGELFFGEGSRLTVL.

The rearrangement uses TRBV3-1 (or the pseudogene TRBV3-2) and TRBJ1-4; maybe TRBD1 (5 bases). CDR3 length: 14 amino acids. Trimming left V 4 bases short and J 7 bases short, with 13 bases between. Germline assignment: CDR1 LGHDT and CDR2 YNNKEL (reference sequence). The CDR3 DNA reads as TGTGCCAGCAGCCTGGGGGGAAGGGTTGAAAAACTGTTTTTT. Translating gives CASSLGGRVEKLFF.

This chain connects TRBV3-1 (or the pseudogene TRBV3-2) to TRBJ2-7; TRBD2 aligns across 14 bases. This CDR3 contains 17 residues. In germline, CDR1 is LGHDT, CDR2 YNNKEL (reference sequence). V was pared by 1 base and J by 0 bases, with 2 bases of the junction left unmatched. This CDR3 reads CASSQGTSGGFSYEQYF. The CDR3 coding sequence is TGTGCCAGCAGCCAAGGGACTAGCGGGGGGTTCTCCTACGAGCAGTACTTC.